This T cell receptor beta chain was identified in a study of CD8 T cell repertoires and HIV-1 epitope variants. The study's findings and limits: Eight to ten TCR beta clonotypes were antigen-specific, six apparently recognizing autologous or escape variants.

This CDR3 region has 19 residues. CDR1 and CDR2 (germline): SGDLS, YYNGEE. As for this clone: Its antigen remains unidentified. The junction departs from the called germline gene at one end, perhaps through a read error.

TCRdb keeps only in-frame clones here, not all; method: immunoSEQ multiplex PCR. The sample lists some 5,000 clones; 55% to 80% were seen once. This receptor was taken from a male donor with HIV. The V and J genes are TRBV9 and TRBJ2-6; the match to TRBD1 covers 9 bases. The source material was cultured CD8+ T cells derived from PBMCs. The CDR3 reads CAGSARTGASVSGANVLTF. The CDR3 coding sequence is TGTGCCGGCAGCGCCCGGACAGGGGCTTCTGTCTCTGGGGCCAACGTCCTGACTTTC.